This entry lists 28 T cell receptor beta chains sequenced from one sample in a study of T cell responses to AZD1222 COVID-19 vaccine. The assay was immunoSEQ multiplex PCR, and TCRdb's table has in-frame clones only and misses some. Among about 75,000 clones listed, about nine tenths were seen once. This specimen was peripheral blood, taken 28 days after the second dose of the MenACWY control vaccine. The receptor source for this set is an adult who received the MenACWY meningococcal vaccine as a control.

V usage is TRBV9 and J usage is TRBJ2-5, with D possibly being TRBD1 (6 bases). This CDR3 has 16 residues. Deletions cut 3 bases from V and 5 bases from J, with 20 bases between. Per the germline V gene, CDR1 is SGDLS and CDR2 is YYNGEE. CDR3 bases: TGTGCCAGCAGCGGAAGCCCCGACAGGCGGATTGAGACCCAGTACTTC. It encodes CASSGSPDRRIETQYF.

The genes are TRBV5-8 and TRBJ1-5, with D possibly matching TRBD1 (5 bases). CDR1 and CDR2 (germline): SGHTS, YDEGEE. V lost 4 bases to trimming and J lost 9 bases, with 23 bases between them. The CDR3 runs 16 residues. CDR3 loop: CASSNTARAGFRPQHF. The DNA for the CDR3 is TGTGCCAGCAGCAACACCGCCAGGGCCGGGTTTAGGCCCCAGCATTTT. Full variable domain (missing parts from reference TRBV5-8 and TRBJ1-5): EAGVTQSPTHLIKTRGQQATLRCSPISGHTSVYWYQQALGLGLQFLLWYDEGEERNRGNFPPRFSGRQFPNYSSELNVNALELEDSALYLCASSNTARAGFRPQHFGDGTRLSIL.

The genes are TRBV5-8 and TRBJ2-2; TRBD1 matches at 8 bases. The CDR3 is 14 residues long. CDR1 is SGHTS, CDR2 YDEGEE, per germline. V was pared by 4 bases and J by 4 bases, with 3 bases of the junction left unmatched. In nucleotides, the CDR3 is TGTGCCAGCAGCCAAGACAGGGGCACCGGGGAGCTGTTTTTT. Protein sequence: CASSQDRGTGELFF.

The V and J genes are TRBV19 and TRBJ1-4; tentative D call: TRBD1 (5 bases). This CDR3 has 15 amino acids. Trimming stripped 6 bases from V and 0 bases from J, with 11 bases between. Germline CDR1 is LNHDA and CDR2 is SQIVND (reference sequence). In DNA, the CDR3 is TGTGCCAGTAGCCACGGGGGGGCAACTAATGAAAAACTGTTTTTT. Amino acids: CASSHGGATNEKLFF.

This chain connects TRBV20-1 to TRBJ1-1; D is uncertain. The germline gives CDR1 DFQATT, CDR2 SNEGSKA (reference sequence). The CDR3 extends over 11 amino acids. In DNA, the CDR3 is TGCACTCCAGGTGGGAACACTGAAGCTTTCTTT. Protein sequence: CTPGGNTEAFF.

The rearrangement joins TRBV10-3 to TRBJ1-5, with D possibly being TRBD1 (5 bases). Trimming removed 2 bases at V and 6 bases at J, with 11 bases between. This CDR3 is built from 14 residues. The V gene's germline CDR1 is ENHRY and CDR2 SYGVKD. CDR3 coding DNA: TGTGCCATCAGTGAGGCTGACGGGGGTCAGCCCCAGCATTTT. Its translation is CAISEADGGQPQHF.

The chain carries TRBV5-1 and TRBJ1-5; D is unresolved. CDR1 and CDR2 from the germline V gene are SGHRS and YFSETQ. V was shortened by 0 bases and J by 0 bases, with 7 bases between the two germline ends. The CDR3 spans 15 residues. For the CDR3, the DNA is TGCGCCAGCAGCTTGGAGAACAGTAGCAATCAGCCCCAGCATTTT. This gives the protein CASSLENSSNQPQHF.

The genes are TRBV7-2 and TRBJ1-4; TRBD1 is a possible D gene (5 bases). Germline assignment: CDR1 SGHTA and CDR2 FQGNSA. The germline V and J ends were trimmed by 5 bases and 0 bases, with 10 bases remaining between them. The CDR3 contains 15 residues. This CDR3 is CASSTQGSTNEKLFF. The CDR3 DNA follows: TGTGCCAGCAGCACCCAGGGATCAACTAATGAAAAACTGTTTTTT. The full variable domain, completed using reference TRBV7-2 and TRBJ1-4, is GAGVSQSPSNKVTEKGKDVELRCDPISGHTALYWYRQSLGQGLEFLIYFQGNSAPDKSGLPSDRFSAERTGGSVSTLTIQRTQQEDSAVYLCASSTQGSTNEKLFFGSGTQLSVL.

The chain combines TRBV7-3 with TRBJ1-1; D perhaps matches TRBD1 (6 bases). The V end was cut by 5 bases, the J end by 3 bases, with 10 bases between. Germline V gives CDR1 SGHTA, CDR2 FQGTGA. The CDR3 spans 13 residues. In DNA form, the CDR3 reads TGTGCCAGCAGCCAGGACAGAGACACTGAAGCTTTCTTT. Protein sequence: CASSQDRDTEAFF.

By sample fraction, this clone is medium-sized. The CDR3 nucleotides read TGTGCCAGCAGCAGGCCGGACGACCCGAACACTGAAGCTTTCTTT. The encoded protein is CASSRPDDPNTEAFF. This sequence joins TRBV11-2 and TRBJ1-1; D is unclear. V lost 5 bases and J lost 1, with 14 bases in between. This CDR3 is built from 15 residues. Germline CDR1 and CDR2: SGHAT and FQNNGV.

The genes are TRBV19 and TRBJ1-5, with a possible D match to TRBD1 (5 bases). In germline, CDR1 is LNHDA, CDR2 SQIVND (reference sequence). The length of the CDR3 is 13 residues. Trimming stripped 4 bases from V and 7 bases from J, with 11 bases between. This CDR3 is CASSRGEWQPQHF. DNA for the CDR3: TGTGCCAGTAGTAGGGGGGAATGGCAGCCCCAGCATTTT.

The chain employs TRBV30 and TRBJ1-4; D unresolved. The CDR3 covers 13 residues. V was clipped by 7 bases and J by 3 bases, with 12 bases between them. CDR1 and CDR2 from the germline V gene are GTSNPN and SVGIG (reference sequence). CDR3 in DNA: TGTGCCTTTAACTCAGGCCCTAATGAAAAACTGTTTTTT. It yields the protein CAFNSGPNEKLFF.

This clone showed up just a few times. The chain links TRBV14 to TRBJ1-4; no clear D. Trimming removed 8 bases from V and 5 bases from J, with 6 bases in between. CDR1 and CDR2 from the germline V gene are SGHDN and FVKESK. This CDR3 spans 11 amino acids. CDR3 region: CASGENEKLFF. For the CDR3, the DNA is TGTGCCAGCGGGGAAAATGAAAAACTGTTTTTT.

This clone is a singleton in its sample. The genes are TRBV9 and TRBJ2-2; TRBD1 aligns across 7 bases. The CDR3 contains 14 residues. CDR1 SGDLS and CDR2 YYNGEE come from the germline V gene. V lost 5 bases and J lost 4; bases outside the gene matches: 5. The CDR3 DNA reads TGTGCCAGCAGGAGACAGGGTGGCACCGGGGAGCTGTTTTTT. Translated: CASRRQGGTGELFF.

The chain has TRBV4-2 and TRBJ1-3, with D perhaps matching TRBD1 (6 bases). V was trimmed by 3 bases and J by 2 bases, leaving 20 bases between them. Germline V gene lookup returns CDR1 LGHNA and CDR2 YNFKEQ. This CDR3 is built from 18 residues. DNA of the CDR3: TGTGCCAGCAGCCACCCCGACAGGCGCTCGGTCACTGGAAACACCATATATTTT. This translates into CASSHPDRRSVTGNTIYF.

The chain's CDR3 is CASSLGTSQETQYF. CDR3 in DNA: TGCGCCAGCAGCTTGGGGACTAGCCAAGAGACCCAGTACTTC. This chain uses TRBV5-1 with TRBJ2-5; 7 nucleotides line up with TRBD2. CDR1 is SGHRS and CDR2 is YFSETQ in the germline V gene. The CDR3 is made up of 14 amino acids. V shed 0 bases and J 1 base; nucleotides not matched to a gene: 0.

This chain connects TRBV28 to TRBJ1-6; 12 bases are shared with TRBD1. Germline V gives CDR1 MDHEN, CDR2 SYDVKM. V was clipped by 2 bases and J by 7 bases; unmatched bases: 3. This CDR3 has 16 residues. The CDR3 region is CASSLGTGGSNSPLHF. CDR3 DNA: TGTGCCAGCAGTTTAGGGACAGGGGGCTCGAATTCACCCCTCCACTTT. Complete variable domain (other parts from reference TRBV28 and TRBJ1-6): DVKVTQSSRYLVKRTGEKVFLECVQDMDHENMFWYRQDPGLGLRLIYFSYDVKMKEKGDIPEGYSVSREKKERFSLILESASTNQTSMYLCASSLGTGGSNSPLHFGNGTRLTVT.

This chain links TRBV3-1 (or the pseudogene TRBV3-2) with TRBJ2-3; 10 nucleotides align to TRBD2. This CDR3 is 16 amino acids long. Losses at the gene ends were 1 base for V and 4 bases for J; bases not matched to a gene: 5. Germline CDR1 and CDR2: LGHDT and YNNKEL (reference sequence). CDR3 loop: CASSQARAGGPDTQYF. The CDR3 DNA reads as TGTGCCAGCAGCCAAGCGAGAGCGGGGGGGCCAGATACGCAGTATTTT.

The rearrangement uses TRBV7-9 and TRBJ1-2, with 7 bases lining up with TRBD1. J lost 0 bases, V lost 4 bases, and 8 bases had no gene match. This CDR3 is 16 amino acids long. CDR1 is SEHNR, CDR2 FQNEAQ, per germline (reference sequence). The CDR3 nucleotides are TGTGCCAGCAGCTCCTTAAGGGGGCAAACTAACTATGGCTACACCTTC. Protein product: CASSSLRGQTNYGYTF.

The V and J genes are TRBV7-9 and TRBJ1-2; 11 nucleotides match TRBD1. The germline V gene encodes CDR1 SEHNR and CDR2 FQNEAQ (reference sequence). Trimming cost V 7 bases and J 3 bases; bases outside gene matches: 4. This CDR3 comprises 14 residues. Written as DNA, the CDR3 is TGTGCCAGCATCCCGGGACAGGGGGACTATGGCTACACCTTC. This translates into CASIPGQGDYGYTF.

The sample holds one count of this clone. The V gene is TRBV6-5, the J gene TRBJ1-4, with D possibly matching TRBD1 (5 bases). V lost 11 bases, J lost 6 bases, and 19 bases lay in between. From germline, CDR1 is MNHEY and CDR2 SVGAGI. The CDR3 contains 14 residues. CDR3 coding DNA: TGTGCCGGTCAATGGGGGGGAGGGGATGAAAAACTGTTTTTT. Its translation: CAGQWGGGDEKLFF.

The rearrangement links TRBV6-5 to TRBJ1-5; TRBD1 might be the D (5 bases). V was clipped by 5 bases and J by 1 base, with 9 bases between them. Germline values: CDR1 MNHEY, CDR2 SVGAGI. The CDR3 spans 14 residues. The CDR3 region is CASSRTSSNQPQHF. CDR3 sequence (DNA): TGTGCCAGCAGTCGGACATCCAGCAATCAGCCCCAGCATTTT.

The chain carries TRBV19 and TRBJ1-2; 7 bases agree with TRBD1. J was trimmed by 4 bases and V by 7 bases; bases with no gene match: 6. CDR1 LNHDA and CDR2 SQIVND come from the germline V gene (reference sequence). CDR3 length: 13 residues. CDR3 coding DNA: TGTGCCAGTAACCTGGACAGGAGCTATGGCTACACCTTC. Residues: CASNLDRSYGYTF.

The chain is built from TRBV28 and TRBJ2-7; the match to TRBD1 covers 9 bases. CDR3 length: 16 amino acids. J lost 2 bases, V lost 2 bases, and 7 bases had no gene match. From germline, CDR1 is MDHEN and CDR2 SYDVKM. DNA of the CDR3: TGTGCCAGCAGTTTAGCACCGGGACAGGGCACCTACGAGCAGTACTTC. This translates into CASSLAPGQGTYEQYF.

J is TRBJ1-2 and V is TRBV13; TRBD1 might be the D (6 bases). CDR1 is PRHDT and CDR2 is FYEKMQ in the germline V gene (reference sequence). The CDR3 has 12 amino acids. V lost 5 bases, J lost 5 bases, and 9 bases lay in between. CDR3 DNA: TGTGCCAGCAGCAAAGGACAGTATGGCTACACCTTC. Its protein is CASSKGQYGYTF. The full variable domain, its missing parts supplied by reference TRBV13 and TRBJ1-2, is AAGVIQSPRHLIKEKRETATLKCYPIPRHDTVYWYQQGPGQDPQFLISFYEKMQSDKGSIPDRFSAQQFSDYHSELNMSSLELGDSALYFCASSKGQYGYTFGSGTRLTVV.

The rearrangement uses TRBV7-9 and TRBJ2-7; D is possibly TRBD2 (5 bases). With 8 bases removed from V and 6 bases from J, the gap between germline ends came to 11 bases. Germline V gene sequence: CDR1 SEHNR, CDR2 FQNEAQ (reference sequence). The CDR3 sequence is 11 residues long. CDR3 sequence: CASENGIEQYF. In DNA form, the CDR3 reads TGTGCCAGCGAAAACGGGATCGAGCAGTACTTC. The complete variable domain, with remaining parts taken from reference TRBV7-9 and TRBJ2-7, reads DTGVSQNPRHKITKRGQNVTFRCDPISEHNRLYWYRQTLGQGPEFLTYFQNEAQLEKSRLLSDRFSAERPKGSFSTLEIQRTEQGDSAMYLCASENGIEQYFGPGTRLTVT.

The genes are TRBV6-5 and TRBJ1-2, with 8 bases aligning to TRBD1. CDR1 MNHEY and CDR2 SVGAGI come from the germline V gene. CDR3 length: 14 amino acids. J was trimmed by 5 bases and V by 6 bases; bases with no gene match: 8. CDR3 protein: CASRLTGAYYGYTF. The CDR3 DNA reads as TGTGCCAGCAGACTGACAGGGGCCTATTATGGCTACACCTTC.

V is TRBV19 and J is TRBJ2-6; weak D call: TRBD1 (5 bases). V dropped 5 bases and J dropped 4 bases, with 12 bases sitting between them. This CDR3 region has 15 residues. Germline values: CDR1 LNHDA, CDR2 SQIVND (reference sequence). CDR3 nucleotide sequence: TGTGCCAGTAGTCAGACAGTTGCGGGGGCCAACGTCCTGACTTTC. This codes for CASSQTVAGANVLTF.